The TCR beta chain described here comes from a study of technical replicates of blood from a few donors. The protocol was immunoSEQ multiplex PCR, while the TCRdb copy is restricted to in-frame clones and leaves out a portion. The sample lists about 100,000 clones, roughly 95% occurring once. The CDR3 contains 14 residues. V was clipped by 5 bases and J by 6 bases, with 17 bases between them. Germline values: CDR1 MNHEY, CDR2 SMNVEV (reference sequence). The sample taken for sequencing was T cells isolated from PBMCs. The gene calls are TRBV27 and TRBJ2-7; D is unclear. This clonotype was obtained from a human donor in good health. CDR3 DNA: TGTGCCAGCAGTCCTGGGTGGCTTGAGGCCGAGCAGTACTTC. Translating it yields CASSPGWLEAEQYF.